This passage covers 11 T cell receptor beta chains from one sample sequenced in a study of immune heterogeneity within non-small cell lung tumors. At roughly 610 ng per sample, bulk tumor genomic DNA provided the template. Several spatially distant biopsies were obtained per primary tumor intraoperatively. The study cohort was described as untreated, and its members had newly diagnosed non-small cell lung cancer. They went on to have curative surgery. Using 32 V and 13 J primers, multiplex PCR amplified TCR beta CDR3. From the multiplex PCR reads, TCRdb called clonotypes with MiXCR, one entry per CDR3 protein. The data show about 10,000 distinct CDR3 sequences, around 27% seen once. Material for sequencing was lung tumor tissue. These receptors all come from a woman in her forties or fifties with non-small cell lung cancer.

This clonotype has a count of ten or more. The chain employs TRBV28 and TRBJ2-1, with 8 bases matching TRBD2. J was trimmed by 9 bases and V by 4 bases; bases with no gene match: 14. The CDR3 is 16 amino acids. Looked up from germline, CDR1 is MDHEN and CDR2 is SYDVKM. The CDR3: CASSSYNPGLEGEQFF. CDR3 bases: TGTGCCAGCAGTTCCTACAATCCGGGACTAGAGGGTGAGCAGTTCTTC.

By frequency in the sample, this clonotype is medium-sized (0.01 to 0.1%). J is TRBJ1-1 and V is TRBV13; tentative D call: TRBD1 (5 bases). The CDR3 length is 17 residues. Trimming shortened V by 3 bases and J by 1 base, and 18 bases separated the two germline ends. From germline, CDR1 is PRHDT and CDR2 FYEKMQ (reference sequence). CDR3 nucleotides: TGTGCCAGCAGCTTCGACGCATCTGGGGCGGGGAACACTGAAGCTTTCTTT. It encodes CASSFDASGAGNTEAFF.

The chain links TRBV7-3 to TRBJ2-3, with no clear D. The V end was cut by 2 bases, the J end by 4 bases, with 10 bases between. The germline V gene has CDR1 SGHTA and CDR2 FQGTGA. CDR3 length: 14 residues. The CDR3 nucleotides are TGTGCCAGCAGCTTAGAAAACTGGCCAGATACGCAGTATTTT. Protein product: CASSLENWPDTQYF.

The V and J genes are TRBV20-1 and TRBJ1-6, with D maybe TRBD1 (5 bases). CDR1 and CDR2 from the germline V gene are DFQATT and SNEGSKA (reference sequence). V dropped 5 bases and J dropped 10 bases, with 15 bases sitting between them. This CDR3 contains 13 residues. CDR3 amino acids: CSASTGTGSPLHF. The CDR3 DNA reads as TGCAGTGCTTCTACAGGTACCGGCTCACCCCTCCACTTT.

Details on this clonotype: A much more abundant neighbour one base away suggests this may be a read error. This sequence joins TRBV6-1 and TRBJ2-3; D perhaps matches TRBD2 (7 bases). V was cut by 2 bases and J by 6 bases, with 15 bases left in between. Germline V lookup: CDR1 MNHNS, CDR2 SASEGT. The CDR3 runs 15 residues. This chain's CDR3 is CASSEHRGRADTQYF. Written as DNA, the CDR3 is TGTGCCAGCAGTGAACATAGGGGGAGGGCCGATACGCAGTATTTT.

V is TRBV11-3 and J is TRBJ2-7; 7 nucleotides agree with TRBD1. There are 15 residues in the CDR3. The J segment lost 3 bases and the V segment lost 0 bases, leaving 5 bases of the junction unmatched. Germline loops: CDR1 SGHNT, CDR2 YENEEA. The CDR3 loop is CASSLEDRSGYEQYF. The CDR3 DNA sequence: TGTGCCAGCAGCTTAGAGGACAGGAGTGGCTACGAGCAGTACTTC.

This clonotype occurred a few times. Germline is not matched at one junction end, which may reflect a read error. The chain recombines TRBV2 with TRBJ1-2; 7 bases are shared with TRBD1. Germline V gene data show CDR1 as SNHLY and CDR2 as FYNNEI. This CDR3 has 15 residues. The CDR3 DNA reads TGTGCCGGCAGGGGGGACAGCCGGAGGGACGGTGGCTACACCTTC. It yields the protein CAGRGDSRRDGGYTF.

About this clonotype itself: A much larger clone lies one base from this, so it may be a read error. V and J are TRBV20-1 and TRBJ1-2; D is possibly TRBD1 (6 bases). The CDR3 covers 12 residues. CDR1 is DFQATT, CDR2 SNEGSKA, per germline (reference sequence). Trimming removed 8 bases at V and 4 bases at J, with 14 bases between. CDR3 in DNA: TGCAGTTCCAACAGGGACCCCTATGGCTACACCTTC. As protein: CSSNRDPYGYTF.

The chain couples TRBV9 to TRBJ2-5, with 12 positions matching TRBD2. This CDR3 is built from 15 residues. In germline, CDR1 is SGDLS, CDR2 YYNGEE. V trimming: 4 bases; J trimming: 5 bases; junction bases outside the gene matches: 6. The chain's CDR3 is CASSQPLAGGETQYF. In DNA, the CDR3 is TGTGCCAGCAGCCAACCCCTAGCGGGAGGGGAGACCCAGTACTTC.

This clonotype showed up many times. The gene calls are TRBV7-6 and TRBJ1-6; D perhaps matches TRBD1 (5 bases). The CDR3 totals 15 residues. Between the trimmed V and J ends, which lost 4 bases and 4 bases, there was a span of 11 bases. Per germline, CDR1 SGHVS and CDR2 FNYEAQ. This CDR3 reads CASSSVQGYNSPLHF. Written as DNA, the CDR3 is TGTGCCAGCAGCTCGGTCCAGGGTTATAATTCACCCCTCCACTTT.

About this clonotype: Since a much larger clone is just one base distant, this may be a read error. The chain combines TRBV20-1 with TRBJ2-7; 16 nucleotides match TRBD2. The length of the CDR3 is 18 residues. In germline, CDR1 is DFQATT, CDR2 SNEGSKA (reference sequence). The CDR3 sequence: CSARGGGTSGGGPGEEYF. In DNA, the CDR3 is TGCAGTGCGAGAGGCGGCGGGACTAGCGGGGGGGGCCCTGGAGAGGAGTACTTC.